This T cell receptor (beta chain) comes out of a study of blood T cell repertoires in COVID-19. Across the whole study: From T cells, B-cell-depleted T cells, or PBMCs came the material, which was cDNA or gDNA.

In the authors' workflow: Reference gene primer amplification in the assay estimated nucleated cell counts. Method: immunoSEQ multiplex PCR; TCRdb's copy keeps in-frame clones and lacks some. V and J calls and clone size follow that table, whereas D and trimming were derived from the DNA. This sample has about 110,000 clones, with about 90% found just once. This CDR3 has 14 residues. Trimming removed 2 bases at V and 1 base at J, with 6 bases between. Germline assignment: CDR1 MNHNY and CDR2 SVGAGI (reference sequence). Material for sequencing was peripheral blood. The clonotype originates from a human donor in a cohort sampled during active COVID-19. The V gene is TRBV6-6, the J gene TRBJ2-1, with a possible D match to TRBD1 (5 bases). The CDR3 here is CASSYAGSYNEQFF. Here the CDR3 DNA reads TGTGCCAGCAGTTACGCAGGGTCCTACAATGAGCAGTTCTTC.